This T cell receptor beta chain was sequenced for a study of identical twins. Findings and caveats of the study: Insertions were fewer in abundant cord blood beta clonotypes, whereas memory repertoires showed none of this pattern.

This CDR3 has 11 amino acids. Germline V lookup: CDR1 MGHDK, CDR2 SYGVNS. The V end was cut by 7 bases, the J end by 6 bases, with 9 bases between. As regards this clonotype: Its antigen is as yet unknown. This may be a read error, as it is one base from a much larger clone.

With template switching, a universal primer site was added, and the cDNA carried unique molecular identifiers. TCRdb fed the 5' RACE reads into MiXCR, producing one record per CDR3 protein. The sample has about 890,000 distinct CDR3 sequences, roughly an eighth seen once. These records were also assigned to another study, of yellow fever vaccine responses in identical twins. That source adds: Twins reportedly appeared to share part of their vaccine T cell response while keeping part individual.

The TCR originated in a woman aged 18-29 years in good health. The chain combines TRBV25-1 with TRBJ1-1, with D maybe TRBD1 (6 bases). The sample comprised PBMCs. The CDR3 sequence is CASTQGPEAFF. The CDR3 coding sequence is TGTGCCAGCACCCAGGGGCCTGAAGCTTTCTTT.